Only a few counts were recorded for the clone carrying this TCR beta chain. Antigen specificity is unknown. TCRdb redid the calling of the 5' RACE reads with MiXCR, one entry per CDR3 protein. In the table there are 450,000 or so distinct CDR3 sequences, 14% of which are singletons. This sample was included in a study of identical twins. Germline assignment: CDR1 SGHTA and CDR2 FQGNSA. The CDR3 runs to 14 residues. The junction had 6 bases not matched to a gene; V was cut back by 5 bases and J by 3 bases. General study results and limits: Excess twin sharing in beta out-of-frame sequences was weaker. Invariant MAIT and iNKT cells are populations that could partly confound zero-insertion analyses.

This same sample was also part of a study on yellow fever vaccine responses in identical twins.

The TCR originated in a woman younger than 30 in good health. What was sequenced was CD4+ T cells sorted from blood. The chain is built from TRBV7-2 and TRBJ2-7; 8 bases agree with TRBD1. The CDR3 coding sequence is TGTGCCAGCAGCAGCGACAGGGGCCGCTACGAGCAGTACTTC. Protein sequence: CASSSDRGRYEQYF.